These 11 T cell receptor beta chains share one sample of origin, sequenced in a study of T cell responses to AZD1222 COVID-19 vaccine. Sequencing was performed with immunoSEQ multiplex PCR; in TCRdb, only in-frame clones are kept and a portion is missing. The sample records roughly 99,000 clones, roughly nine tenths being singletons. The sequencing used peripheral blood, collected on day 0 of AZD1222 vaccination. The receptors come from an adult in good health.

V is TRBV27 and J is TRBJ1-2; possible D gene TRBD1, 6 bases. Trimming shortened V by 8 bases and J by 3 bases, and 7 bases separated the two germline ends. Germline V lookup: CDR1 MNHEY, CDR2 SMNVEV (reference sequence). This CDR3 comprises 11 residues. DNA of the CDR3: TGTGCCAGCGGGGGCTACTATGGCTACACCTTC. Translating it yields CASGGYYGYTF.

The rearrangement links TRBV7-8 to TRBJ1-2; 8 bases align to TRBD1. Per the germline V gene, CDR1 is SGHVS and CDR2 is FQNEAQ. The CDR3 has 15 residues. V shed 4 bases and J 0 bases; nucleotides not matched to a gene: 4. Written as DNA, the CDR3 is TGTGCCAGCAGCTCGGGGGACAGGTCTAACTATGGCTACACCTTC. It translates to CASSSGDRSNYGYTF.

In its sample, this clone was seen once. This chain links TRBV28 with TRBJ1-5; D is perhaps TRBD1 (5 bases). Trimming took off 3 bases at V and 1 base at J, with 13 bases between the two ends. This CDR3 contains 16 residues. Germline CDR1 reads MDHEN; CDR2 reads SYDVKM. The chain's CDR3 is CASSFPLGGSNQPQHF. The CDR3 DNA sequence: TGTGCCAGCAGTTTCCCCCTGGGGGGAAGCAATCAGCCCCAGCATTTT.

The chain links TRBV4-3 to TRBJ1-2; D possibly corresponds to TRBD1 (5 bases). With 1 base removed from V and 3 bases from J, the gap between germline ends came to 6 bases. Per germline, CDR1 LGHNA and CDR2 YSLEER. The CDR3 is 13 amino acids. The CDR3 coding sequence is TGCGCCAGCAGCCAAGGGGACCACTATGGCTACACCTTC. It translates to CASSQGDHYGYTF.

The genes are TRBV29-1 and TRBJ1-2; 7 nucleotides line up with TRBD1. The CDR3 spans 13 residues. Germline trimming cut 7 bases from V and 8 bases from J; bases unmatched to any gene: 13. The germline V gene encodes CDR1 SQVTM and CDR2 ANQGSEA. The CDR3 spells CSAVDRAVRGYTF. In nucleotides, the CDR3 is TGCAGCGCTGTAGACAGGGCAGTTAGGGGCTACACCTTC.

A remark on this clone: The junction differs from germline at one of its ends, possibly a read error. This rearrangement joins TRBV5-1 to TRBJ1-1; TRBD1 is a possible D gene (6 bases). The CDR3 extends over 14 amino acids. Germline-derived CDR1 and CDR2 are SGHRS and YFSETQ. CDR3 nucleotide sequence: TGCGCCAGCAGCTTCGTAGGGGGGATTGCTGATGCTTTCTTT. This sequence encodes CASSFVGGIADAFF.

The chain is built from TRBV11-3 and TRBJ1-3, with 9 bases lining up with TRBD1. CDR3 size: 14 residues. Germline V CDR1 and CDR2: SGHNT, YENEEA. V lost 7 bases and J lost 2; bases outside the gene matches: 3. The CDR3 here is CASTDRGPGNTIYF. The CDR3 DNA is TGTGCCAGCACGGACAGGGGCCCTGGAAACACCATATATTTT.

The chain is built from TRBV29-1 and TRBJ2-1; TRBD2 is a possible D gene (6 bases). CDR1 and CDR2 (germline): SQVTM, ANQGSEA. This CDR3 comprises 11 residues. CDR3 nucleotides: TGCCTGGGGGGCTCCTACAATGAGCAGTTCTTC. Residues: CLGGSYNEQFF.

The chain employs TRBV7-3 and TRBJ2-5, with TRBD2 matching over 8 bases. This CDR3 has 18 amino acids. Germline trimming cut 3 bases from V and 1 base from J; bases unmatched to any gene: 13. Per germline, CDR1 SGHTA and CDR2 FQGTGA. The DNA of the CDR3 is TGTGCCAGCAGCTTCTCGGGGGGGCTAGCGCCACGCCAAGAGACCCAGTACTTC. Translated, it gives CASSFSGGLAPRQETQYF.

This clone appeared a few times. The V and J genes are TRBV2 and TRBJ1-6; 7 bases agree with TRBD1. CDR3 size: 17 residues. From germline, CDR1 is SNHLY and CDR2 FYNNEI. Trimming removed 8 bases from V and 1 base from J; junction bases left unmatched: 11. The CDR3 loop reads CASAKRQGSSYNSPLHF. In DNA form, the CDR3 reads TGTGCCAGCGCCAAACGACAGGGATCGTCCTATAATTCACCCCTCCACTTT.

The CDR3 here is CASSQGTGTGELFF. Here the CDR3 DNA reads TGTGCCAGCAGCCAAGGGACAGGGACCGGGGAGCTGTTTTTT. The V gene is TRBV3-1 (or the pseudogene TRBV3-2), the J gene TRBJ2-2; 8 nucleotides agree with TRBD1. This CDR3 contains 14 residues. Losses at the gene ends were 1 base for V and 5 bases for J; bases not matched to a gene: 0. Germline V CDR1 and CDR2: LGHDT, YNNKEL (reference sequence).